Below, 25 T cell receptor beta chains from the same sample are listed, as sequenced in a study of cytomegalovirus exposure and HLA in healthy donors. The PCR ran on 60 Vbeta and 13 Jbeta primers. The table came from immunoSEQ multiplex PCR; TCRdb's copy has only in-frame clones and leaves some out. The table has roughly 200,000 clones, about 9% seen once; the top ten hold approximately 1.3%. The sample was PBMCs. These receptors all come from a woman in her twenties or thirties in good health and CMV-seropositive.

This clone was seen more than once but under ten times. The V call is TRBV7-9, the J call TRBJ2-5, with TRBD2 identical over 7 bases. The V gene's germline CDR1 is SEHNR and CDR2 FQNEAQ (reference sequence). The V and J ends lost 6 bases and 2 bases, in that order; junction bases with no gene match: 15. CDR3 length: 17 residues. DNA of the CDR3: TGTGCCAGCAGTCCCCGATTGGGGGGGATCCTGCAAGAGACCCAGTACTTC. Encoded protein: CASSPRLGGILQETQYF.

This clone was detected a few times. The chain couples TRBV6-6 to TRBJ1-5; 8 nucleotides match TRBD1. CDR1 and CDR2 (germline): MNHNY, SVGAGI (reference sequence). Trimming removed 5 bases from V and 5 bases from J; junction bases left unmatched: 5. The CDR3 has 14 residues. CDR3: CASSGQGVDQPQHF. In nucleotides, the CDR3 is TGTGCCAGCAGTGGACAGGGTGTCGATCAGCCCCAGCATTTT.

This clone was detected a few times. The rearrangement uses TRBV7-2 and TRBJ2-2, with 7 bases that match TRBD1. Germline V gene data show CDR1 as SGHTA and CDR2 as FQGNSA. This CDR3 is 17 amino acids long. V shed 6 bases and J 2 bases; nucleotides not matched to a gene: 12. For the CDR3, the DNA is TGTGCCAGCAGACCACATCAACAGGGGATCAACACCGGGGAGCTGTTTTTT. Its protein product is CASRPHQQGINTGELFF.

V is TRBV2 and J is TRBJ1-3; D ambiguous. The germline V and J ends were trimmed by 2 bases and 6 bases, with 5 bases remaining between them. Germline V gene sequence: CDR1 SNHLY, CDR2 FYNNEI. CDR3 length: 12 residues. Written as DNA, the CDR3 is TGTGCCAGCAGTGAACGGTCAAACACCATATATTTT. Its translation is CASSERSNTIYF.

V usage is TRBV9 and J usage is TRBJ1-4; perhaps TRBD1 as D (5 bases). The ends were cut back, 2 bases at V and 8 bases at J, with 13 bases in the middle. Germline assignment: CDR1 SGDLS and CDR2 YYNGEE. The CDR3 has 14 amino acids. DNA of the CDR3: TGTGCCAGCAGCGTGGGACTTACTTTAGAAAAACTGTTTTTT. Residues: CASSVGLTLEKLFF.

This clone was seen more than once but under ten times. The chain joins TRBV4-1 to TRBJ2-7, with 7 bases fitting TRBD2. Germline CDR1 reads MGHRA; CDR2 reads YSYEKL. This CDR3 has 15 residues. The V gene end was trimmed by 1 base and the J gene end by 2 bases; junction bases not matched to a gene: 5. CDR3 sequence (DNA): TGCGCCAGCAGCCAAGCCCCTGGGACTACCTACGAGCAGTACTTC. Encoded protein: CASSQAPGTTYEQYF.

J is TRBJ1-3 and V is TRBV11-2; 7 bases match TRBD1. From germline, CDR1 is SGHAT and CDR2 FQNNGV. The CDR3 sequence is 17 residues long. V shed 2 bases and J 4 bases; nucleotides not matched to a gene: 11. Here the CDR3 reads CASSLKGTGEIGNTIYF. The CDR3, as DNA: TGTGCCAGCAGCTTAAAAGGAACAGGGGAAATCGGAAACACCATATATTTT.

This clone appeared a few times. The chain joins TRBV29-1 to TRBJ1-1; TRBD1 is a possible D gene (5 bases). CDR1 SQVTM and CDR2 ANQGSEA come from the germline V gene. V lost 4 bases, J lost 4 bases, and 19 bases lay in between. The CDR3 extends over 15 amino acids. The DNA for the CDR3 is TGCAGCGTTGGAGGTGTATGGGAGGGGAGCACTGAAGCTTTCTTT. Protein product: CSVGGVWEGSTEAFF.

As for this clone: One junction end does not reproduce the germline sequence, and a read error may be involved. The J gene is TRBJ2-1, the V gene TRBV11-3; D unclear. Germline V CDR1 and CDR2: SGHNT, YENEEA. This CDR3 contains 11 residues. The CDR3 reads CASSSNNEQFF. The CDR3 nucleotides are TGTGCCAGCAGCTCCAACAATGAGCAGTTCTTC.

This chain uses TRBV18 with TRBJ2-7; 7 nucleotides agree with TRBD1. Trimming removed 3 bases from V and 1 base from J; junction bases left unmatched: 9. This CDR3 spans 16 amino acids. CDR1 is KGHSH, CDR2 LQKENI, per germline. CDR3 in amino acids: CASSPVGTVLSYEQYF. DNA of the CDR3: TGTGCCAGCTCACCGGTTGGGACAGTGCTTTCCTACGAGCAGTACTTC.

J is TRBJ1-1 and V is TRBV2; TRBD1 is a possible D gene (5 bases). The CDR3 has 15 residues. The germline V gene encodes CDR1 SNHLY and CDR2 FYNNEI. Trimming removed 10 bases from V and 3 bases from J, with 21 bases in between. The CDR3 coding sequence is TGTGCCACCCAATGGGACCCCGCGGGGGACACTGAAGCTTTCTTT. Amino acid sequence: CATQWDPAGDTEAFF. The whole variable domain, filled in from reference TRBV2 and TRBJ1-1, reads EPEVTQTPSHQVTQMGQEVILRCVPISNHLYFYWYRQILGQKVEFLVSFYNNEISEKSEIFDDQFSVERPDGSNFTLKIRSTKLEDSAMYFCATQWDPAGDTEAFFGQGTRLTVV.

The chain employs TRBV2 and TRBJ1-5, with 7 bases identical to TRBD1. The CDR3 covers 19 residues. CDR1 SNHLY and CDR2 FYNNEI come from the germline V gene. V lost 1 base to trimming and J lost 0 bases; unmatched junction nucleotides: 12. CDR3 sequence reads: CASSEGEGGTVHSNQPQHF. The CDR3 DNA reads TGTGCCAGCAGTGAAGGGGAAGGGGGGACAGTTCATAGCAATCAGCCCCAGCATTTT.

This rearrangement joins TRBV11-2 to TRBJ1-3, with unresolved D. CDR1 SGHAT and CDR2 FQNNGV come from the germline V gene. This CDR3 has 15 residues. With 0 bases removed from V and 2 bases from J, the gap between germline ends came to 8 bases. DNA for the CDR3: TGTGCCAGCAGCTTAGAGAGCGGCCCTGGAAACACCATATATTTT. Translating gives CASSLESGPGNTIYF.

The chain combines TRBV7-7 with TRBJ2-2, with 8 bases fitting TRBD1. The CDR3 totals 17 residues. Trimming cost V 0 bases and J 4 bases; bases outside gene matches: 7. Germline assignment: CDR1 SSHAT and CDR2 FNYEAQ (reference sequence). DNA for the CDR3: TGTGCCAGCAGCTTAGCGCCTGGACAGGGCGGCACCGGGGAGCTGTTTTTT. As protein: CASSLAPGQGGTGELFF.

This clone was seen only a few times. The chain couples TRBV6-5 to TRBJ2-5, with no clear D. V lost 2 bases, J lost 4 bases, and 2 bases lay in between. The CDR3 covers 11 residues. From germline, CDR1 is MNHEY and CDR2 SVGAGI. CDR3 nucleotide sequence: TGTGCCAGCAGTTACCGAGAGACCCAGTACTTC. Translation gives CASSYRETQYF.

The chain recombines TRBV6-1 with TRBJ2-7; TRBD1 matches 9 bases. The CDR3 extends over 15 amino acids. V lost 6 bases to trimming and J lost 0 bases; unmatched junction nucleotides: 6. Germline V gene sequence: CDR1 MNHNS, CDR2 SASEGT. The CDR3 here is CASRPGQGSSYEQYF. The CDR3 nucleotides are TGTGCCAGCAGACCGGGACAGGGAAGCTCCTACGAGCAGTACTTC.

A few counts support this clone. V and J are TRBV6-4 and TRBJ2-2, with TRBD1 identical over 10 bases. The CDR3 is 15 amino acids. The V segment lost 8 bases and the J segment 4 bases; nucleotides outside the gene matches: 7. CDR1 is MRHNA, CDR2 SNTAGT, per germline. The CDR3 bases are TGTGCCAGCGCCCGGGACAGGGGAATCACCGGGGAGCTGTTTTTT. Amino acid sequence: CASARDRGITGELFF.

This clone was seen more than once but under ten times. CDR3 nucleotide sequence: TGTGCCACCAGCAGAGGGCATACGAGCAATCAGCCCCAGCATTTT. Translation: CATSRGHTSNQPQHF. The gene calls are TRBV15 and TRBJ1-5, with D unresolved. Trimming took off 1 base at V and 1 base at J, with 8 bases between the two ends. The CDR3 covers 15 residues. Germline V gives CDR1 LNHNV, CDR2 YYDKDF (reference sequence).

In DNA form, the CDR3 reads TGCGCCAGCAGCCAAGCCTCAGCGGGAGCCTACGAGCAGTACTTC. Encoded protein: CASSQASAGAYEQYF. This chain connects TRBV4-1 to TRBJ2-7, with 8 bases aligning to TRBD2. The CDR3 totals 15 residues. The V gene's germline CDR1 is MGHRA and CDR2 YSYEKL. The J segment lost 2 bases and the V segment lost 1 base, leaving 4 bases of the junction unmatched.

V gene TRBV10-1 combines with J gene TRBJ2-1, with TRBD2 matching over 11 bases. Germline V gene data show CDR1 as WNHNN and CDR2 as SYGVQD (reference sequence). The junction had 5 bases not matched to a gene; V was cut back by 0 bases and J by 10 bases. This CDR3 is built from 15 residues. CDR3 nucleotide sequence: TGCGCCAGCAGTGAGTCGGTAGCGGGAGGGTCGGAGCAGTTCTTC. Its translation is CASSESVAGGSEQFF.

The rearrangement uses TRBV6-6 and TRBJ1-4; the D gene is possibly TRBD1 (6 bases). Germline CDR1 is MNHNY and CDR2 is SVGAGI (reference sequence). The length of the CDR3 is 13 residues. Trimming stripped 0 bases from V and 7 bases from J, with 6 bases between. DNA for the CDR3: TGTGCCAGCAGTTACTCGGACAGTGAAAAACTGTTTTTT. As protein: CASSYSDSEKLFF.

This clone was seen more than once but under ten times. V usage is TRBV29-1 and J usage is TRBJ2-7; 8 bases are shared with TRBD2. V dropped 6 bases and J dropped 0; count of bases not matched to a gene: 4. CDR3 length: 13 residues. Germline V gives CDR1 SQVTM, CDR2 ANQGSEA. In DNA form, the CDR3 reads TGCAGCGTCCAACTAGCGGCCTCCTACGAGCAGTACTTC. Translating it yields CSVQLAASYEQYF.

The chain has TRBV12-5 and TRBJ2-3; D not resolved. The CDR3 length is 13 residues. Germline V gene sequence: CDR1 LGHNT, CDR2 FRNRAP. Trimming cost V 6 bases and J 2 bases, with 9 bases left between them. CDR3 protein: CASGLEYTDTQYF. The CDR3 nucleotides are TGTGCTAGTGGATTAGAATACACAGATACGCAGTATTTT.

This sequence joins TRBV21-1 and TRBJ2-1; the D call in the table, TRBD1, was not verified against the DNA. TRBV21-1 is a listed pseudogene. The CDR3 sequence is 18 residues long. The CDR3 region is CASSQGGRWTAFYNEQFF. Written as DNA, the CDR3 is TGTGCCAGCAGCCAGGGGGGCCGTTGGACAGCTTTCTACAATGAGCAGTTCTTC.

The V gene is TRBV7-2, the J gene TRBJ2-5, with D perhaps matching TRBD2 (6 bases). Looked up from germline, CDR1 is SGHTA and CDR2 is FQGNSA. V lost 4 bases, J lost 3 bases, and 21 bases lay in between. The CDR3 is 17 amino acids. This chain's CDR3 is CASSSSGRARDKETQYF. The CDR3 DNA reads as TGTGCCAGCAGCTCCTCGGGTCGGGCGCGGGATAAAGAGACCCAGTACTTC.